This entry features one TCR beta chain sequence. Its antigen is as yet unknown. This sample was taken from a study of CD8+ T cells in alopecia areata. Findings of the study overall: Affected scalp, especially in alopecia totalis/universalis, had a higher clonality than normal scalp did.

In each case, RNA was isolated and then reverse transcribed into cDNA as the sequencing template. Data came from immunoSEQ multiplex PCR; TCRdb stores just in-frame clones and leaves some out. This sample has 30,000 to 40,000 clones, with roughly 53% found just once. CD4+ cells obtained from a handful of patients were subjected to sorting into CD25+CD127- cells. Alopecia areata patients provided lesional scalp punch biopsies and peripheral blood. Sequencing was performed on CD4+ Tregs sorted from blood. The sequence was collected from a human donor with alopecia areata.

The CDR3 region is CASRPTGTANTDTQYF. DNA of the CDR3: TGTGCCAGCAGACCTACCGGGACAGCGAACACAGATACGCAGTATTTT. The V call is TRBV7-2, the J call TRBJ2-3; 7 bases are shared with TRBD1. V lost 6 bases and J lost 2; bases outside the gene matches: 11. The CDR3 consists of 16 residues. The germline gives CDR1 SGHTA, CDR2 FQGNSA.